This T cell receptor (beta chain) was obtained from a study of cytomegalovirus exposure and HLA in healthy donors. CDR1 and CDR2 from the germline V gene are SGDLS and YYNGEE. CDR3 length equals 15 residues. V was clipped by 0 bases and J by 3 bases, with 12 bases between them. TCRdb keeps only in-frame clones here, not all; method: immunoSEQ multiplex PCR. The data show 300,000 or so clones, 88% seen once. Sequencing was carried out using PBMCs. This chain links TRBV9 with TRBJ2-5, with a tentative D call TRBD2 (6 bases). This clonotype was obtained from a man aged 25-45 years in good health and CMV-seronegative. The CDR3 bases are TGTGCCAGCAGCGTAGGGGCGGGGAGAAAAGAGACCCAGTACTTC. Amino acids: CASSVGAGRKETQYF.